The 3 T cell receptor beta chains below all came from one sample that was sequenced in a study of blood T cell repertoires in COVID-19. Assay used: immunoSEQ multiplex PCR; TCRdb lists only in-frame clones, some missing. The sample gives about 53,000 clones, roughly 90% of which show up once; about 2.5% is in the top ten. Sequencing was done on a sample of peripheral blood. The source of these receptors is a man older than 75 with acute or convalescent COVID-19.

This chain uses TRBV21-1 with TRBJ2-5; the table names TRBD2, a call not compared with the DNA. TRBV21-1 is flagged as a pseudogene. CDR3 length: 15 residues. Written as DNA, the CDR3 is TGTGCCAGCAGCAATATCCAGACTGGATACGAGACCCAGTACTTC. This gives the protein CASSNIQTGYETQYF.

This clone was seen just once. V gene TRBV10-2 combines with J gene TRBJ1-2; the D gene is possibly TRBD1 (6 bases). Trimming took 2 bases from V and 4 from J, leaving 11 bases between them. The CDR3 is 14 amino acids. Germline assignment: CDR1 WSHSY and CDR2 SAAADI. The CDR3 loop is CASSERGRGYGYTF. CDR3 sequence (DNA): TGCGCCAGCAGTGAGAGGGGGAGAGGCTATGGCTACACCTTC.

This clone was recorded once. The chain joins TRBV6-1 to TRBJ1-5, with TRBD1 matching over 7 bases. V gave up 4 bases and J gave up 2 bases; unmatched junction bases: 14. Per the germline V gene, CDR1 is MNHNS and CDR2 is SASEGT. This CDR3 spans 18 amino acids. CDR3 loop: CASSGDSSFSYGNQPQHF. CDR3 DNA sequence: TGTGCCAGCAGTGGGGACAGTTCTTTTTCTTATGGCAATCAGCCCCAGCATTTT.